Below are 26 T cell receptor beta chains sequenced from a single sample in a study of blood T cell repertoires in COVID-19. Libraries were prepared by immunoSEQ multiplex PCR; TCRdb keeps only in-frame clonotypes and omits some of them. This table holds approximately 300,000 clones, 86% found once. The material sequenced was peripheral blood. All receptors derive from a woman between 50 and 59 years old with acute or convalescent COVID-19.

The chain joins TRBV7-6 to TRBJ2-1, with 12 bases lining up with TRBD2. The germline V gene has CDR1 SGHVS and CDR2 FNYEAQ. This CDR3 spans 21 amino acids. Trimming cost V 3 bases and J 2 bases; bases outside gene matches: 17. The CDR3, as DNA: TGTGCCAGCAGCTTGCCAAGCGGACTAGCGGGACTCGGTCAGACCTACAATGAGCAGTTCTTC. This sequence encodes CASSLPSGLAGLGQTYNEQFF.

The V gene is TRBV19, the J gene TRBJ2-3, with a tentative D call TRBD2 (6 bases). V dropped 6 bases and J dropped 4 bases, with 20 bases sitting between them. CDR1 and CDR2 (germline): LNHDA, SQIVND (reference sequence). The CDR3 is made up of 16 amino acids. CDR3 DNA sequence: TGTGCCAGTAGACCCCCGGGACTTTCCGGGGCAGATACGCAGTATTTT. Its translation is CASRPPGLSGADTQYF.

The V gene is TRBV7-9, the J gene TRBJ1-4; 11 nucleotides match TRBD1. The length of the CDR3 is 15 residues. V was pared by 4 bases and J by 6 bases, with 4 bases of the junction left unmatched. The germline V gene encodes CDR1 SEHNR and CDR2 FQNEAQ (reference sequence). In DNA form, the CDR3 reads TGTGCCAGCAGCTCAGGACAGGGGGCGGATGAAAAACTGTTTTTT. This translates into CASSSGQGADEKLFF.

The V and J genes are TRBV18 and TRBJ2-1; 9 bases map to TRBD2. Germline V CDR1 and CDR2: KGHSH, LQKENI. The CDR3 is 17 amino acids. Trimming cost V 0 bases and J 9 bases; bases outside gene matches: 12. The CDR3 loop is CASSPPGKGLAGSEQFF. The CDR3 bases are TGTGCCAGCTCACCACCGGGTAAGGGTCTAGCGGGAAGTGAGCAGTTCTTC.

The rearrangement joins TRBV7-3 to TRBJ2-1; possible D gene TRBD2, 5 bases. The germline V gene has CDR1 SGHTA and CDR2 FQGTGA. The CDR3 contains 13 residues. V was pared by 5 bases and J by 5 bases, with 10 bases between. The CDR3, as DNA: TGTGCCAGCAGCCAACGGGGAAACAATGAGCAGTTCTTC. Its translation: CASSQRGNNEQFF.

For the CDR3, the DNA is TGCGCCAGCAAGATAGGGACAGGGCACGAGCAGTACTTC. This codes for CASKIGTGHEQYF. The V gene is TRBV5-1, the J gene TRBJ2-7; 9 bases align to TRBD1. The CDR3 has 13 amino acids. Germline V gives CDR1 SGHRS, CDR2 YFSETQ. Germline trimming cut 6 bases from V and 5 bases from J; bases unmatched to any gene: 6.

The chain combines TRBV6-4 with TRBJ1-1; D is unresolved. This CDR3 spans 13 amino acids. Trimming removed 5 bases at V and 1 base at J, with 8 bases between. From germline, CDR1 is MRHNA and CDR2 SNTAGT. CDR3 sequence (DNA): TGTGCCAGCAGTAGGACTGGGAACACTGAAGCTTTCTTT. Its translation: CASSRTGNTEAFF.

The chain recombines TRBV28 with TRBJ2-2; D might be TRBD2 (5 bases). Trimming shortened V by 9 bases and J by 1 base, and 15 bases separated the two germline ends. CDR1 MDHEN and CDR2 SYDVKM come from the germline V gene. The CDR3 is 15 amino acids. CDR3 region: CASHGSGLNTGELFF. In DNA, the CDR3 is TGTGCCAGTCATGGGAGCGGACTGAACACCGGGGAGCTGTTTTTT.

The CDR3 DNA is TGTGCCAGCAGTGCTACTAGCGGGGTGGACAATGAGCAGTTCTTC. Amino acids: CASSATSGVDNEQFF. The chain couples TRBV25-1 to TRBJ2-1; 10 bases agree with TRBD2. This CDR3 contains 15 residues. CDR1 and CDR2 (germline): MGHDK, SYGVNS. V shed 4 bases, J shed 5 bases, and the junction held 5 bases outside the gene matches. The full variable domain, completed using reference TRBV25-1 and TRBJ2-1, is EADIYQTPRYLVIGTGKKITLECSQTMGHDKMYWYQQDPGMELHLIHYSYGVNSTEKGDLSSESTVSRIRTEHFPLTLESARPSHTSQYLCASSATSGVDNEQFFGPGTRLTVL.

The rearrangement joins TRBV7-8 to TRBJ1-1, with a weak D call TRBD1 (5 bases). V lost 6 bases and J 0 bases, leaving 11 bases between the germline ends. The germline gives CDR1 SGHVS, CDR2 FQNEAQ. The CDR3 is 14 amino acids. CDR3 loop: CASSRQLLNTEAFF. DNA of the CDR3: TGTGCCAGCAGTCGACAGTTACTGAACACTGAAGCTTTCTTT.

The rearrangement links TRBV5-5 to TRBJ2-3, with 8 nucleotides matching TRBD2. There are 13 residues in the CDR3. The germline CDR1 and CDR2 sequences are SGHKS and YYEKEE (reference sequence). V was pared by 4 bases and J by 5 bases, with 3 bases of the junction left unmatched. The CDR3 DNA reads TGTGCCAGCAGCCTGACTAGCGTAGATACGCAGTATTTT. Translating gives CASSLTSVDTQYF.

This rearrangement joins TRBV9 to TRBJ1-4, with D maybe TRBD1 (5 bases). The CDR3 spans 15 residues. The ends were cut back, 4 bases at V and 4 bases at J, with 14 bases in the middle. CDR1 is SGDLS and CDR2 is YYNGEE in the germline V gene. The CDR3 coding sequence is TGTGCCAGCAGCCCTGACAGCTTGAATAATGAAAAACTGTTTTTT. Protein: CASSPDSLNNEKLFF.

This clone was recorded only once. The rearrangement joins TRBV5-8 to TRBJ1-2; 8 bases are a match to TRBD1. The CDR3 is 14 residues long. V gave up 0 bases and J gave up 4 bases; unmatched junction bases: 2. Germline V lookup: CDR1 SGHTS, CDR2 YDEGEE. CDR3 loop: CASSLGTGPYGYTF. The DNA for the CDR3 is TGTGCCAGCAGCTTGGGGACAGGGCCCTATGGCTACACCTTC.

The rearrangement joins TRBV10-3 to TRBJ2-2; 10 nucleotides agree with TRBD2. V lost 7 bases, J lost 3 bases, and 2 bases stayed unmatched. Germline CDR1 ENHRY, CDR2 SYGVKD. CDR3 length: 14 amino acids. DNA for the CDR3: TGTGCCATCAAAACTAGCGGGGACACCGGGGAGCTGTTTTTT. This gives the protein CAIKTSGDTGELFF.

The CDR3 sequence: CSASASGSPYEQYF. CDR3 DNA sequence: TGCAGTGCTAGTGCGAGCGGGAGTCCCTACGAGCAGTACTTC. The rearrangement uses TRBV20-1 and TRBJ2-7; TRBD2 matches at 8 bases. V lost 3 bases, J lost 2 bases, and 6 bases stayed unmatched. CDR3 length equals 14 residues. Germline V gene lookup returns CDR1 DFQATT and CDR2 SNEGSKA (reference sequence).

The chain links TRBV7-9 to TRBJ2-2, with D perhaps TRBD1 (5 bases). Germline lookup yields CDR1 SEHNR and CDR2 FQNEAQ (reference sequence). The V gene lost 1 base and the J gene lost 4 bases, with 7 bases spanning the gap. This CDR3 region has 14 residues. CDR3 nucleotide sequence: TGTGCCAGCAGCTTAGATCAGGGCACCGGGGAGCTGTTTTTT. This gives the protein CASSLDQGTGELFF.

The chain is built from TRBV11-2 and TRBJ2-7; the match to TRBD2 covers 8 bases. The CDR3 consists of 18 residues. V dropped 2 bases and J dropped 5; count of bases not matched to a gene: 17. Looked up from germline, CDR1 is SGHAT and CDR2 is FQNNGV. CDR3 region: CASSLTAGGHRAAHEQYF. The CDR3, as DNA: TGTGCCAGCAGCTTAACGGCGGGAGGACATCGAGCCGCCCACGAGCAGTACTTC.

The chain links TRBV7-2 to TRBJ2-7; TRBD2 aligns across 9 bases. Trimming cost V 1 base and J 1 base; bases outside gene matches: 5. The CDR3 runs to 16 residues. Germline V gene data show CDR1 as SGHTA and CDR2 as FQGNSA. In DNA, the CDR3 is TGTGCCAGCAGCTTAGTAGGAACTAGCGGGTCCTACGAGCAGTACTTC. Its protein product is CASSLVGTSGSYEQYF.

This clone was seen a few times. This chain uses TRBV4-1 with TRBJ2-4; 7 bases match TRBD1. The ends lost 5 bases at V and 0 bases at J; junction bases unmatched: 10. Per the germline V gene, CDR1 is MGHRA and CDR2 is YSYEKL. The CDR3 sequence is 17 residues long. The CDR3 loop reads CASSTRDRRLAKNIQYF. The CDR3 DNA follows: TGCGCCAGCAGCACTCGGGACAGACGTCTAGCCAAAAACATTCAGTACTTC.

CDR3 sequence reads: CASSPQGPSEQYF. CDR3 sequence (DNA): TGTGCCAGCAGTCCTCAAGGCCCTAGCGAGCAGTACTTC. The V gene is TRBV2, the J gene TRBJ2-7, with unresolved D. V shed 5 bases and J shed 6 bases, with 14 bases lying between them. The CDR3 sequence is 13 residues long. Looked up from germline, CDR1 is SNHLY and CDR2 is FYNNEI.

The rearrangement uses TRBV2 and TRBJ1-6, with 7 bases fitting TRBD1. The CDR3 totals 12 residues. Germline values: CDR1 SNHLY, CDR2 FYNNEI. Trimming removed 8 bases from V and 10 bases from J; junction bases left unmatched: 5. This CDR3 is CASVEQGSPLHF. DNA of the CDR3: TGTGCCAGCGTCGAACAGGGGTCACCCCTCCACTTT.

The rearrangement uses TRBV4-3 and TRBJ2-7; 15 positions agree with TRBD2. Germline V CDR1 and CDR2: LGHNA, YSLEER. After removal of 4 bases from V and 4 bases from J, the junction contained 2 bases not matched to a gene. This CDR3 region has 15 residues. The DNA for the CDR3 is TGCGCCAGCAGCCCGGGACTAGCGGGGGGTTACGAGCAGTACTTC. This sequence encodes CASSPGLAGGYEQYF.

This sequence joins TRBV6-4 and TRBJ1-1; 8 nucleotides match TRBD1. V lost 10 bases, J lost 1 base, and 5 bases stayed unmatched. This CDR3 comprises 13 residues. The V gene's germline CDR1 is MRHNA and CDR2 SNTAGT. In nucleotides, the CDR3 is TGTGCCACCCGACAGGGGAGGAACACTGAAGCTTTCTTT. It yields the protein CATRQGRNTEAFF.

This chain uses TRBV27 with TRBJ1-1, with 7 nucleotides matching TRBD1. Germline V lookup: CDR1 MNHEY, CDR2 SMNVEV (reference sequence). The CDR3 has 13 residues. Germline trimming cut 6 bases from V and 1 base from J; bases unmatched to any gene: 2. CDR3 in DNA: TGTGCCAGCAGAGACAGGGAGAACACTGAAGCTTTCTTT. This gives the protein CASRDRENTEAFF.

The V gene is TRBV19, the J gene TRBJ2-3; the match to TRBD2 covers 9 bases. Germline loops: CDR1 LNHDA, CDR2 SQIVND (reference sequence). Unmatched junction bases numbered 15, after V lost 7 bases and J lost 7 bases. This CDR3 has 16 amino acids. The CDR3: CASTLYGTSSGNTQYF. In DNA form, the CDR3 reads TGTGCCAGTACCCTATACGGGACTAGCAGTGGGAATACGCAGTATTTT.

The rearrangement joins TRBV5-5 to TRBJ1-1; no clear D. CDR3 size: 13 residues. V was pared by 6 bases and J by 3 bases, with 12 bases between. CDR1 is SGHKS and CDR2 is YYEKEE in the germline V gene (reference sequence). Here the CDR3 DNA reads TGTGCCAGCAAGCCTACTCCGGACACTGAAGCTTTCTTT. Its protein is CASKPTPDTEAFF.